The T cell receptor (beta chain) under discussion was sequenced for a study of cytomegalovirus exposure and HLA in healthy donors. Background on the study: Earlier, 110 million or so unique TCR beta sequences were recovered from approximately 180 million T cells by an analysis. Findings and limits, study-wide: Earlier findings revealed that most TCR beta V segments proved productive either about 87% or about 30% of the time. An observed cluster of highly shared sequence variants was recorded as a likely sequencing artifact.

CDR1 is LNHDA and CDR2 is SQIVND in the germline V gene (reference sequence). The junction had 4 bases not matched to a gene; V was cut back by 5 bases and J by 0 bases. The CDR3 totals 14 residues. The table lists this clone with a few counts. Its antigen is currently unknown. PCR was performed using 60 Vbeta and 13 Jbeta primers. Sequenced by immunoSEQ multiplex PCR; TCRdb stores in-frame clones only, minus some. The sample includes 150,000 to 200,000 clones, roughly 76% of them seen just once. Sequencing was done on a sample of PBMCs. The TCR sequence derives from a woman between 45 and 60 years old in good health and CMV-seronegative. V usage is TRBV19 and J usage is TRBJ2-7, with TRBD1 matching 7 bases. The CDR3 here is CASSFGTVSYEQYF. In DNA form, the CDR3 reads TGTGCCAGTAGTTTCGGGACAGTCTCCTACGAGCAGTACTTC.